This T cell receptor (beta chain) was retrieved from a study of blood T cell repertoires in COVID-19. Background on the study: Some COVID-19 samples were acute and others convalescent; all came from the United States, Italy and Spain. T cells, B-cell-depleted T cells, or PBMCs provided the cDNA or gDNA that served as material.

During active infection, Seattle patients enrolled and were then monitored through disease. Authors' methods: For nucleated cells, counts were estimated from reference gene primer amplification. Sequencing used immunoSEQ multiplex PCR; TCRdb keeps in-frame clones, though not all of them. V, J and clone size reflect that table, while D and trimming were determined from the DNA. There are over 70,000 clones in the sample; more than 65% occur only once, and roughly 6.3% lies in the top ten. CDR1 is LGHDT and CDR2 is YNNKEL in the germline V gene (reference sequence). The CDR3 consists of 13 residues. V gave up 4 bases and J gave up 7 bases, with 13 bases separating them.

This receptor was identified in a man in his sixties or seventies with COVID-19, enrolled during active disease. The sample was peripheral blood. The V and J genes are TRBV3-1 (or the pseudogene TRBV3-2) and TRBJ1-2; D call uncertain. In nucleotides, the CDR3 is TGTGCCAGCAGCCGCTCATCTACTACTGGCTACACCTTC. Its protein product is CASSRSSTTGYTF.